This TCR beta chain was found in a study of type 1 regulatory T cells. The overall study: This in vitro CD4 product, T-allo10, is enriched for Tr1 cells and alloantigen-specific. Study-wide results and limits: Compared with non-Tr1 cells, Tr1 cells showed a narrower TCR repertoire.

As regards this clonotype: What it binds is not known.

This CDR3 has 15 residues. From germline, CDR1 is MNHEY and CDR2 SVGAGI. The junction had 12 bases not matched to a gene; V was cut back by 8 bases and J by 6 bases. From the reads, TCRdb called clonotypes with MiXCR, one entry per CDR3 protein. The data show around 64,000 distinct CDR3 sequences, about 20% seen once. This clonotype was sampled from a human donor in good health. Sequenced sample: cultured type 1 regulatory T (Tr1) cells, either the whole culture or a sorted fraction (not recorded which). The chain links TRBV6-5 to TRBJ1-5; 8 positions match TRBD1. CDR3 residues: CASEGEDRVRQPQHF. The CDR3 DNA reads TGTGCCAGCGAGGGGGAGGACAGGGTGCGTCAGCCCCAGCATTTT.